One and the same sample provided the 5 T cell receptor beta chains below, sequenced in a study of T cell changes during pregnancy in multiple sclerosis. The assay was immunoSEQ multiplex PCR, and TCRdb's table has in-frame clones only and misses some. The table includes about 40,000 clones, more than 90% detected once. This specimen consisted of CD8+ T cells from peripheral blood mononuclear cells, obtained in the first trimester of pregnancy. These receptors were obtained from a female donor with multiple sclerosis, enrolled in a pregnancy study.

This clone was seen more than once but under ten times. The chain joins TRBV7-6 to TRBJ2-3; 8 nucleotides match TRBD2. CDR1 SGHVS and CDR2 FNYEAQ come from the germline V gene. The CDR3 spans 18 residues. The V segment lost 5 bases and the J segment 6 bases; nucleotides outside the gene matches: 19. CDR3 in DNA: TGTGCCAGCAGCCTGGGGCGGGGGGACCCCGGGGGTCAGGATACGCAGTATTTT. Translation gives CASSLGRGDPGGQDTQYF.

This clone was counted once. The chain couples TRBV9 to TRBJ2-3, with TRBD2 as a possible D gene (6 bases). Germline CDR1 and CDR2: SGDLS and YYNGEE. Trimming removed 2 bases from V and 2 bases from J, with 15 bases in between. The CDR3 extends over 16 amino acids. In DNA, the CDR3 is TGTGCCAGCAGCGTTTCTGGGGGGACCTTCACAGATACGCAGTATTTT. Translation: CASSVSGGTFTDTQYF.

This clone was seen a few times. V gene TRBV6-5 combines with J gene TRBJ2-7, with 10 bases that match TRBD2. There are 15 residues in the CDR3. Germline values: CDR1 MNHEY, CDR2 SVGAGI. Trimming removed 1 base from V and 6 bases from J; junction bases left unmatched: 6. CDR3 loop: CASSYLGTSAIEQYF. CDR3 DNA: TGTGCCAGCAGTTACTTAGGGACTAGCGCTATCGAGCAGTACTTC.

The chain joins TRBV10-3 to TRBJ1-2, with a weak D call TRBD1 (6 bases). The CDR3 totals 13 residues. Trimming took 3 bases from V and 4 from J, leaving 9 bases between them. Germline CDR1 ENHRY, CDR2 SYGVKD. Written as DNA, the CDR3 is TGTGCCATCAGTGAACGACAGGTCTATGGCTACACCTTC. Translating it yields CAISERQVYGYTF.

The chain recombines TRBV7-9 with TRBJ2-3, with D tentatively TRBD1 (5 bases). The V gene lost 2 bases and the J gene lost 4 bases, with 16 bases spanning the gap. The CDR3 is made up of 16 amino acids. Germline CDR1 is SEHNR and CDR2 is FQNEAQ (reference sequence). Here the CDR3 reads CASSLNAGPHADTQYF. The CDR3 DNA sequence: TGTGCCAGCAGCTTAAACGCAGGGCCCCACGCAGATACGCAGTATTTT.